These 30 T cell receptor beta chains were sequenced from one sample in a study of T-cell memory formation after mild COVID-19. TCRdb analysed the 5' RACE reads with MiXCR anew, one entry per CDR3 protein. The repertoire includes 400,000 or so distinct CDR3 sequences, roughly 20% of them detected once, and approximately 13% sits in the top ten. Specimen: PBMCs or a T cell subset sorted from them (not recorded which). Receptors were obtained from an adult woman who had mild COVID-19 (a few samples of this study predate the infection). Cell type and time point are not known.

This clonotype was seen a handful of times. The V call is TRBV12-3 or TRBV12-4, the J call TRBJ2-5, with TRBD2 identical over 7 bases. J lost 4 bases, V lost 0 bases, and 8 bases had no gene match. The CDR3 sequence is 16 residues long. CDR3 amino acids: CASSLAAYGRIETQYF. The CDR3 region has the DNA TGTGCCAGCAGTTTAGCGGCTTACGGGAGGATAGAGACCCAGTACTTC.

This clonotype came up a few times. The V call is TRBV9, the J call TRBJ2-3, with D tentatively TRBD1 or TRBD2 (5 bases each). Trimming removed 4 bases from V and 0 bases from J, with 15 bases in between. Germline V gene data show CDR1 as SGDLS and CDR2 as YYNGEE. The CDR3 consists of 16 residues. This CDR3 reads CASSPRDGDSTDTQYF. The DNA for the CDR3 is TGTGCCAGCAGCCCCCGGGATGGGGACAGCACAGATACGCAGTATTTT.

The V and J genes are TRBV5-1 and TRBJ2-7; D is tentatively TRBD1 or TRBD2 (5 bases each). CDR3 length: 13 residues. The germline gives CDR1 SGHRS, CDR2 YFSETQ. The ends were cut back, 0 bases at V and 3 bases at J, with 7 bases in the middle. CDR3 protein: CASSLVGVYEQYF. CDR3 bases: TGCGCCAGCAGCTTGGTGGGGGTCTACGAGCAGTACTTC.

The CDR3 DNA follows: TGTGCCATCAGTGAGGCGGCGCGGATTAGCAATCAGCCCCAGCATTTT. Its translation is CAISEAARISNQPQHF. J is TRBJ1-5 and V is TRBV10-3; D unclear. The CDR3 covers 16 residues. Germline-derived CDR1 and CDR2 are ENHRY and SYGVKD. V was pared by 2 bases and J by 0 bases, with 11 bases between.

The V and J genes are TRBV6-5 and TRBJ2-7; tentative D call: TRBD1 (5 bases). Trimming took 6 bases from V and 0 from J, leaving 15 bases between them. The germline V gene encodes CDR1 MNHEY and CDR2 SVGAGI. The CDR3 totals 15 residues. The CDR3 DNA is TGTGCCAGCAGCAGCCCCCGACAGAGCTCCTACGAGCAGTACTTC. It yields the protein CASSSPRQSSYEQYF.

This clonotype showed up just a few times. DNA of the CDR3: TGTGCCAGTAGTACAACAGGGGATCTAGCCAAAAACATTCAGTACTTC. This gives the protein CASSTTGDLAKNIQYF. V gene TRBV19 combines with J gene TRBJ2-4; 7 positions agree with TRBD1. V shed 4 bases, J shed 0 bases, and the junction held 6 bases outside the gene matches. There are 16 residues in the CDR3. Germline-derived CDR1 and CDR2 are LNHDA and SQIVND (reference sequence).

This clonotype has just a few counts. The chain employs TRBV10-3 and TRBJ1-2; 7 nucleotides line up with TRBD1. J was trimmed by 2 bases and V by 4 bases; bases with no gene match: 7. The length of the CDR3 is 15 residues. CDR1 and CDR2 from the germline V gene are ENHRY and SYGVKD. This CDR3 is CAISGGDSRNYGYTF. CDR3 DNA sequence: TGTGCCATCAGTGGAGGGGACAGCCGAAACTATGGCTACACCTTC.

This clonotype came up a few times. The V and J genes are TRBV7-9 and TRBJ2-1, with unresolved D. The V and J ends lost 5 bases and 6 bases respectively, with 14 bases between them. The germline CDR1 and CDR2 sequences are SEHNR and FQNEAQ (reference sequence). The CDR3 runs to 14 residues. The CDR3 sequence is CASSPYLGGNEQFF. CDR3 DNA sequence: TGTGCCAGCAGCCCCTATCTCGGCGGCAATGAGCAGTTCTTC.

V and J are TRBV5-1 and TRBJ1-1, with TRBD1 as a possible D gene (6 bases). The CDR3 length is 15 residues. Looked up from germline, CDR1 is SGHRS and CDR2 is YFSETQ. The V end lost 4 bases, the J end lost 1 base, and 14 bases lay between the germline ends. CDR3 region: CASSDARGANTEAFF. Here the CDR3 DNA reads TGCGCCAGCAGCGATGCCCGGGGGGCGAACACTGAAGCTTTCTTT.

This clonotype was recorded a few times. The rearrangement uses TRBV20-1 and TRBJ2-7; 13 bases are a match to TRBD2. Looked up from germline, CDR1 is DFQATT and CDR2 is SNEGSKA (reference sequence). The CDR3 loop spans 15 amino acids. J gave up 5 bases and V 5 bases, and 9 bases lay outside the gene matches. CDR3 sequence (DNA): TGCAGTGCTCCTTCGACTAGCGGGGGGCTCGACGAGCAGTACTTC. Amino acid sequence: CSAPSTSGGLDEQYF.

This clonotype was seen ten or more times. This sequence joins TRBV5-1 and TRBJ2-7; tentatively, D is TRBD1 (5 bases). The V end lost 0 bases, the J end lost 5 bases, and 6 bases lay between the germline ends. The CDR3 consists of 12 residues. Germline CDR1 is SGHRS and CDR2 is YFSETQ. The CDR3 loop reads CASSLEGNEQYF. The CDR3 nucleotides read TGCGCCAGCAGCTTGGAGGGGAACGAGCAGTACTTC.

This clonotype was detected only a few times. The rearrangement links TRBV7-7 to TRBJ2-7; 9 bases line up with TRBD1. CDR1 and CDR2 (germline): SSHAT, FNYEAQ (reference sequence). The junction had 4 bases not matched to a gene; V was cut back by 5 bases and J by 5 bases. The CDR3 has 13 residues. The CDR3 here is CASSLDRGHEQYF. The CDR3 nucleotides are TGTGCCAGCAGCCTGGACAGGGGCCACGAGCAGTACTTC.

The genes are TRBV7-9 and TRBJ1-2; D unclear. This CDR3 comprises 14 residues. V dropped 6 bases and J dropped 0 bases, with 11 bases sitting between them. Germline V CDR1 and CDR2: SEHNR, FQNEAQ (reference sequence). The DNA of the CDR3 is TGTGCCAGCAGTCTCGGATTCACTAACTATGGCTACACCTTC. Its protein is CASSLGFTNYGYTF. Full variable domain (remainder filled in from reference TRBV7-9 and TRBJ1-2): DTGVSQNPRHKITKRGQNVTFRCDPISEHNRLYWYRQTLGQGPEFLTYFQNEAQLEKSRLLSDRFSAERPKGSFSTLEIQRTEQGDSAMYLCASSLGFTNYGYTFGSGTRLTVV.

The rearrangement links TRBV7-2 to TRBJ2-7; D might be TRBD2 (5 bases). Per germline, CDR1 SGHTA and CDR2 FQGNSA. The ends were cut back, 7 bases at V and 2 bases at J, with 9 bases in the middle. The CDR3 covers 12 residues. The CDR3 here is CASTVGAYEQYF. CDR3 sequence (DNA): TGTGCCAGCACGGTCGGGGCCTACGAGCAGTACTTC.

In its sample, this clonotype was seen a few times. V and J are TRBV3-1 and TRBJ2-2; D remains ambiguous. CDR1 and CDR2 (germline): LGHDT, YNNKEL (reference sequence). V was shortened by 1 base and J by 2 bases, with 11 bases between the two germline ends. The CDR3 has 16 amino acids. The CDR3 reads CASSQAWSANTGELFF. In nucleotides, the CDR3 is TGTGCCAGCAGCCAAGCTTGGTCCGCTAACACCGGGGAGCTGTTTTTT.

This chain connects TRBV19 to TRBJ1-2; D may be TRBD1 (6 bases). The CDR3 has 16 residues. Trimming cost V 6 bases and J 4 bases, with 21 bases left between them. In germline, CDR1 is LNHDA, CDR2 SQIVND (reference sequence). DNA of the CDR3: TGTGCCAGTAGGGACATAACAGGGTCGACATTCTATGGCTACACCTTC. Its protein product is CASRDITGSTFYGYTF.

The chain combines TRBV20-1 with TRBJ2-3, with 12 bases that match TRBD2. The V and J ends lost 3 bases and 7 bases, in that order; junction bases with no gene match: 2. Germline CDR1 is DFQATT and CDR2 is SNEGSKA (reference sequence). The CDR3 is 13 residues long. The CDR3 bases are TGCAGTGCTAGGCTAGCGGGAGGGAATACGCAGTATTTT. It codes for CSARLAGGNTQYF.

The table lists this clonotype with a few counts. The chain joins TRBV7-8 to TRBJ2-1, with no clear D. Trimming cost V 0 bases and J 7 bases, with 10 bases left between them. Germline assignment: CDR1 SGHVS and CDR2 FQNEAQ. The CDR3 is 14 residues long. This chain's CDR3 is CASSLALLKNEQFF. CDR3 nucleotides: TGTGCCAGCAGCTTAGCGCTCCTTAAGAATGAGCAGTTCTTC. Drawing the rest from reference TRBV7-8 and TRBJ2-1, the complete variable domain is GAGVSQSPRYKVAKRGQDVALRCDPISGHVSLFWYQQALGQGPEFLTYFQNEAQLDKSGLPSDRFFAERPEGSVSTLKIQRTQQEDSAVYLCASSLALLKNEQFFGPGTRLTVL.

This clonotype was counted a few times. V gene TRBV7-2 combines with J gene TRBJ2-1, with D maybe TRBD2 (6 bases). The CDR3 covers 17 residues. The V gene's germline CDR1 is SGHTA and CDR2 FQGNSA. Trimming stripped 5 bases from V and 0 bases from J, with 17 bases between. The CDR3 region has the DNA TGTGCCAGCAGCCCCAGACTAGGGATGCTCTCCTACAATGAGCAGTTCTTC. Amino acid sequence: CASSPRLGMLSYNEQFF.

The chain joins TRBV7-9 to TRBJ2-3; 10 bases line up with TRBD2. The germline gives CDR1 SEHNR, CDR2 FQNEAQ (reference sequence). Trimming at V came to 5 bases and at J to 3 bases, leaving 8 bases not matched to a gene. This CDR3 contains 16 residues. CDR3 sequence (DNA): TGTGCCAGCAGCCCACGAGGGACTAGCGAAACAGATACGCAGTATTTT. Translated, it gives CASSPRGTSETDTQYF.

This clonotype was seen only a few times. The V and J genes are TRBV7-2 and TRBJ2-3; D not certain. CDR1 and CDR2 from the germline V gene are SGHTA and FQGNSA. V lost 4 bases and J 6 bases, leaving 14 bases between the germline ends. The CDR3 spans 14 residues. This CDR3 reads CASSSAQPWDTQYF. DNA for the CDR3: TGTGCCAGCAGCTCAGCCCAGCCTTGGGATACGCAGTATTTT. Variable domain in full (rest from reference TRBV7-2 and TRBJ2-3): GAGVSQSPSNKVTEKGKDVELRCDPISGHTALYWYRQSLGQGLEFLIYFQGNSAPDKSGLPSDRFSAERTGGSVSTLTIQRTQQEDSAVYLCASSSAQPWDTQYFGPGTRLTVL.

This chain joins TRBV6-5 and TRBJ2-5; a possible D gene is TRBD2 (6 bases). The CDR3 loop spans 15 amino acids. Germline assignment: CDR1 MNHEY and CDR2 SVGAGI. The germline V and J ends were trimmed by 4 bases and 2 bases, with 14 bases remaining between them. This CDR3 reads CASSSALGGQETQYF. In nucleotides, the CDR3 is TGTGCCAGCAGTTCCGCCCTTGGGGGGCAAGAGACCCAGTACTTC.

The chain has TRBV9 and TRBJ2-1, with TRBD2 matching 14 bases. The germline V gene has CDR1 SGDLS and CDR2 YYNGEE. The CDR3 sequence is 16 residues long. V lost 4 bases and J lost 6; bases outside the gene matches: 6. Here the CDR3 reads CASSPRTSGRFNEQFF. The CDR3 nucleotides read TGTGCCAGCAGCCCTCGGACTAGCGGGAGGTTCAATGAGCAGTTCTTC. Looking up the rest from reference TRBV9 and TRBJ2-1 gives the full variable domain: DSGVTQTPKHLITATGQRVTLRCSPRSGDLSVYWYQQSLDQGLQFLIQYYNGEERAKGNILERFSAQQFPDLHSELNLSSLELGDSALYFCASSPRTSGRFNEQFFGPGTRLTVL.

The sample holds a few counts of this clonotype. The V and J genes are TRBV3-1 and TRBJ2-1, with D unclear. V lost 6 bases and J lost 10, with 13 bases in between. In germline, CDR1 is LGHDT, CDR2 YNNKEL (reference sequence). The CDR3 extends over 12 amino acids. CDR3 sequence (DNA): TGTGCCAGCAGTATCGCCGAAGGCGAGCAGTTCTTC. As protein: CASSIAEGEQFF.

The chain employs TRBV5-1 and TRBJ1-1, with D unclear. Germline assignment: CDR1 SGHRS and CDR2 YFSETQ. V lost 4 bases to trimming and J lost 3 bases, with 13 bases between them. There are 14 residues in the CDR3. CDR3 sequence (DNA): TGCGCCAGCAGCCCCACCGCTGGGGACACTGAAGCTTTCTTT. Protein sequence: CASSPTAGDTEAFF.

The J gene is TRBJ2-1, the V gene TRBV9, with D possibly matching TRBD1 (6 bases). Germline CDR1 SGDLS, CDR2 YYNGEE. This CDR3 is built from 15 residues. V was shortened by 0 bases and J by 7 bases, with 14 bases between the two germline ends. CDR3 protein: CASSVGRGQLNEQFF. The CDR3 coding sequence is TGTGCCAGCAGCGTAGGCAGGGGCCAGTTGAATGAGCAGTTCTTC.

The table lists this clonotype with a few counts. The V and J genes are TRBV4-2 and TRBJ2-3; D is ambiguous. The V and J ends lost 1 base and 3 bases respectively, with 14 bases between them. CDR1 and CDR2 from the germline V gene are LGHNA and YNFKEQ. CDR3 size: 16 residues. In DNA form, the CDR3 reads TGTGCCAGCAGCCAAGGGGGTATAGGGAAGACAGATACGCAGTATTTT. Protein: CASSQGGIGKTDTQYF.

The chain carries TRBV18 and TRBJ1-1; 7 bases fit TRBD1. The CDR3 loop spans 17 amino acids. Germline V CDR1 and CDR2: KGHSH, LQKENI. V trimming: 3 bases; J trimming: 1 base; junction bases outside the gene matches: 11. The CDR3 DNA sequence: TGTGCCAGCTCACCCACCGCAGGGGGTATGGGGAACACTGAAGCTTTCTTT. Translation gives CASSPTAGGMGNTEAFF. The complete variable domain, with remaining parts taken from reference TRBV18 and TRBJ1-1, reads NAGVMQNPRHLVRRRGQEARLRCSPMKGHSHVYWYRQLPEEGLKFMVYLQKENIIDESGMPKERFSAEFPKEGPSILRIQQVVRGDSAAYFCASSPTAGGMGNTEAFFGQGTRLTVV.

This clonotype was detected a few times. The genes are TRBV2 and TRBJ2-3; TRBD2 might be the D (5 bases). In germline, CDR1 is SNHLY, CDR2 FYNNEI. V dropped 6 bases and J dropped 4 bases, with 14 bases sitting between them. The CDR3 has 14 amino acids. This chain's CDR3 is CASRRSSVSDTQYF. The CDR3 region has the DNA TGTGCCAGCAGGCGGAGTAGCGTGTCAGATACGCAGTATTTT.

The chain uses TRBV5-1 and TRBJ2-7; D may correspond to TRBD1 or TRBD2 (5 bases each). The CDR3 length is 15 residues. Trimming left V 1 base short and J 5 bases short, with 16 bases between. CDR1 is SGHRS and CDR2 is YFSETQ in the germline V gene. CDR3 DNA sequence: TGCGCCAGCAGCTTGTCCGGGACGGCATTTCACGAGCAGTACTTC. Amino acids: CASSLSGTAFHEQYF.